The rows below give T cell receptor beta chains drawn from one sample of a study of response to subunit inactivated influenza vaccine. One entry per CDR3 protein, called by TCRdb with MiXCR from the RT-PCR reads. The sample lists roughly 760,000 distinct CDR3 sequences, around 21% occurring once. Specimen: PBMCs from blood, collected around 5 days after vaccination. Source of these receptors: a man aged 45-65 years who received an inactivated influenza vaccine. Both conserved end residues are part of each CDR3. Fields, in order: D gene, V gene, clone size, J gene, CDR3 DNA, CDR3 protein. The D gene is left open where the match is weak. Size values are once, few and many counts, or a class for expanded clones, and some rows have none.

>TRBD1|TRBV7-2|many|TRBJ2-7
TGTGCCAGCAGCTCGGGGACAGGGTATTACGAGCAGTACTTC
CASSSGTGYYEQYF
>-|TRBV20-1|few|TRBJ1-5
TGCAGTGCTAGACAGGGAGGGGAGCCCCAGCATTTT
CSARQGGEPQHF
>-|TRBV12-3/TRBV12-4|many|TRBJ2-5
TGCGCCAGCAGCTTCTCCCGTGAGACCCAGTACTTC
CASSFSRETQYF
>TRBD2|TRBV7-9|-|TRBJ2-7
TGTGCCAGCAGCGCGGGACTAGCGGAGAACCAGCAGTACTTC
CASSAGLAENQQYF
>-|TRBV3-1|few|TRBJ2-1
TGTGCCAGCAGCCAAGATTTTAATGCCAGGGACTCCTACAATGAGCAGTTCTTC
CASSQDFNARDSYNEQFF
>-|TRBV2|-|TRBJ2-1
TGTGCCAGCAGGATCGGCAATGAGCAGTTCTTC
CASRIGNEQFF
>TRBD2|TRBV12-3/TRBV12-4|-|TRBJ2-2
TGTGCCAGCAGTTTCGCGGGGGGAACCGGGGAGCTGTTTTTT
CASSFAGGTGELFF
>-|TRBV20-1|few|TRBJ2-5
TGCAGTGCTAGTAAGGGACAAGAGACCCAGTACTTC
CSASKGQETQYF
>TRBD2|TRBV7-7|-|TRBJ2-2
TGTGCCAGCAGCTTAGCTACTAGCGGAGGCGGAAGGGGCGGGGAGCTGTTTTTT
CASSLATSGGGRGGELFF
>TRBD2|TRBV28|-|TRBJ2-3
TGTGCCAGCAGTTTACGGCGGGAGGGCCAGCAAGATACGCAGTATTTT
CASSLRREGQQDTQYF
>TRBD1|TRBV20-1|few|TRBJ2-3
TGCAGTGCTGGACAGGTGGGAGATACGCAGTATTTT
CSAGQVGDTQYF
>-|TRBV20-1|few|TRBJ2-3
TGCAGTGCCTCCGACGCCCTCCGCACAGATACGCAGTATTTT
CSASDALRTDTQYF
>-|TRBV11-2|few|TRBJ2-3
TGTGCCAGCAGCTTAGTCACGGGAGTAATGACAGATACGCAGTATTTT
CASSLVTGVMTDTQYF
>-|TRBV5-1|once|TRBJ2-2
TGCGCCAGCAGACCCCCCGGCTCGGGCACCGGGGAGCTGTTTTTT
CASRPPGSGTGELFF
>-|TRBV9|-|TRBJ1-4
TGTGCCAGCAGCAAAAGTTCAACTAATGAAAAACTGTTTTTT
CASSKSSTNEKLFF
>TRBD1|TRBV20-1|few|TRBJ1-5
TGCAGTGCTAGGGAACCGGGACAGGGGTATCAGCCCCAGCATTTT
CSAREPGQGYQPQHF